This TCR beta chain was obtained from a study of shared clonotypes between healthy human individuals. At the level of the study: The plates for each donor numbered three CD4 naive, three CD4 memory, two CD8 naive and one CD8 memory. General study findings and limits: Researchers sampled only blood; tissue repertoires likely differ. Shared across a handful of donors were 4% to 6% of the naive CD4 clonotypes.

To note about this clone: Its antigen is unknown.

TCRdb's table, derived via immunoSEQ multiplex PCR, lists solely in-frame clones and lacks some. This table holds about 2.3 million clones, about 92% found once. The study drew all its donors from Caucasian adults living in Nashville, Tennessee. V dropped 6 bases and J dropped 3 bases, with 11 bases sitting between them. Germline V gives CDR1 MNHEY, CDR2 SMNVEV (reference sequence). The CDR3 runs to 13 residues. The V gene is TRBV27, the J gene TRBJ2-5; a weak D match, TRBD2 (6 bases). The sequenced sample consisted of naive CD4+ T cells from PBMCs. Subset in this sample: CD45RA+ positively selected. The receptor comes from a man younger than 30 in good health. Some clones in this sample may be carry-over from other donors' samples. CDR3: CASRLAWEETQYF. The CDR3 region has the DNA TGTGCCAGCAGGCTAGCGTGGGAAGAGACCCAGTACTTC.